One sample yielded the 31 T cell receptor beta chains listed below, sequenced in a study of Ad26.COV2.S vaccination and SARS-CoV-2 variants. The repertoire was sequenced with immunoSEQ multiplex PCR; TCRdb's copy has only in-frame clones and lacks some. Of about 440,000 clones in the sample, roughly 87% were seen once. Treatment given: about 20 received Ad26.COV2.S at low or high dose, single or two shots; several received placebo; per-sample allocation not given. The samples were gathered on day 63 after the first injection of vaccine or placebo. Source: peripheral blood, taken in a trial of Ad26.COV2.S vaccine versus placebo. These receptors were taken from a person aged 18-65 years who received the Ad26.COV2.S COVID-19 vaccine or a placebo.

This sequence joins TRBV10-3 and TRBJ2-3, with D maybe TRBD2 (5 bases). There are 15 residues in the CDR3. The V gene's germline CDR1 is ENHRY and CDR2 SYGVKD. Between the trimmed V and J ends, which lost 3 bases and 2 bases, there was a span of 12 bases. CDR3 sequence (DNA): TGTGCCATCAGTGATAAGAGGGCCGACACAGATACGCAGTATTTT. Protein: CAISDKRADTDTQYF.

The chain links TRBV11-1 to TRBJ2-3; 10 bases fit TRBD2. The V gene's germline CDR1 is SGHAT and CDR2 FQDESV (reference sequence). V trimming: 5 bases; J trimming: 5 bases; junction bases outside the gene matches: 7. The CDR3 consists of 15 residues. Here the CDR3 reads CASSPLAGGRDTQYF. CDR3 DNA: TGTGCCAGCAGCCCGTTAGCGGGAGGAAGAGATACGCAGTATTTT.

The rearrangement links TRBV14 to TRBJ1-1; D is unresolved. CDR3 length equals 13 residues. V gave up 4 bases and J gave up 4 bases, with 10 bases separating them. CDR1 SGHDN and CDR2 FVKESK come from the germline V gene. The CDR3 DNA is TGTGCCAGCAGCCCAAAGGGCGGCACTGAAGCTTTCTTT. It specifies CASSPKGGTEAFF.

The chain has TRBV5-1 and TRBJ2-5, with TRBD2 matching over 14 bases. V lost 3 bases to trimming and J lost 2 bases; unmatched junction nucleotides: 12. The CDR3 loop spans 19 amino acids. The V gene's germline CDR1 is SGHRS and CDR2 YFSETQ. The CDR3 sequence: CASSYQEGTSGSLQETQYF. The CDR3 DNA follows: TGCGCCAGCAGCTACCAGGAAGGGACTAGCGGGAGTTTACAAGAGACCCAGTACTTC.

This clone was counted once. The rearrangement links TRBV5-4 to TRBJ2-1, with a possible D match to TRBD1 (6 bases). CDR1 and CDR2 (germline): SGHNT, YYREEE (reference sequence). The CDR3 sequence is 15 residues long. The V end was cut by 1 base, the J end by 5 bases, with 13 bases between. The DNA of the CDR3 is TGTGCCAGCAGCTTGAGCCAGGGGTACCACAATGAGCAGTTCTTC. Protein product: CASSLSQGYHNEQFF. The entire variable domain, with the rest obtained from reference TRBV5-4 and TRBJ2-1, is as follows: ETGVTQSPTHLIKTRGQQVTLRCSSQSGHNTVSWYQQALGQGPQFIFQYYREEENGRGNFPPRFSGLQFPNYSSELNVNALELDDSALYLCASSLSQGYHNEQFFGPGTRLTVL.

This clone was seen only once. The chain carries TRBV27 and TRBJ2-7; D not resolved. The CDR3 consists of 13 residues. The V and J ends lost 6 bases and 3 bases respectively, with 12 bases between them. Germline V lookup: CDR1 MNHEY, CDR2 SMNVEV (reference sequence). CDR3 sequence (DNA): TGTGCCAGCAGCCCCCTGCATGACTACGAGCAGTACTTC. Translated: CASSPLHDYEQYF.

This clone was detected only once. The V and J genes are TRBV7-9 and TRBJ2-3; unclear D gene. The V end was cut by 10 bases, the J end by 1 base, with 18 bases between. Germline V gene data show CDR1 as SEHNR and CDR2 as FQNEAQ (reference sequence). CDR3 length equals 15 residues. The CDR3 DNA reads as TGTGCCATCTTCCCCAGTAGTATTGGCACAGATACGCAGTATTTT. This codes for CAIFPSSIGTDTQYF. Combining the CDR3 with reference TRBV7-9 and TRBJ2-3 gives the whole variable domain DTGVSQNPRHKITKRGQNVTFRCDPISEHNRLYWYRQTLGQGPEFLTYFQNEAQLEKSRLLSDRFSAERPKGSFSTLEIQRTEQGDSAMYLCAIFPSSIGTDTQYFGPGTRLTVL.

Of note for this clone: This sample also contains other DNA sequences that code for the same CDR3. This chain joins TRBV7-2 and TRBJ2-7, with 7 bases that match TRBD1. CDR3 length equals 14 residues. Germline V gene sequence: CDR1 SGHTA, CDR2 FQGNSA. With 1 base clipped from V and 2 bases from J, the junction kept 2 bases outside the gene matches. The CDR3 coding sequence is TGTGCCAGCAGCTTAGGTACAGGGGCCTACGAGCAGTACTTC. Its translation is CASSLGTGAYEQYF.

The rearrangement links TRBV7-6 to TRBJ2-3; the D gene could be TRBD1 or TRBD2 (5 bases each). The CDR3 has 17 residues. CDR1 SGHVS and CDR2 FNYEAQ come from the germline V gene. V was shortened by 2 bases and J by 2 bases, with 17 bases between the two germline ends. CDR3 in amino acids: CASSLWPAGTNTDTQYF. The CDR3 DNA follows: TGTGCCAGCAGCTTATGGCCAGCCGGGACCAACACAGATACGCAGTATTTT.

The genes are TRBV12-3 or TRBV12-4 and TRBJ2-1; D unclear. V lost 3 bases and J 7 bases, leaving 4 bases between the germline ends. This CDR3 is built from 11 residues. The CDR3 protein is CASSLDNEQFF. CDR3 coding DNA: TGTGCCAGCAGTTTGGATAATGAGCAGTTCTTC.

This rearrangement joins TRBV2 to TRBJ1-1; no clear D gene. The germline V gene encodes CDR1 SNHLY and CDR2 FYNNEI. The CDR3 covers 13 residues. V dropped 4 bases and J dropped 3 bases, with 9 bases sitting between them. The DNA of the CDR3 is TGTGCCAGCAGTGTCTTTGAGGACACTGAAGCTTTCTTT. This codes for CASSVFEDTEAFF.

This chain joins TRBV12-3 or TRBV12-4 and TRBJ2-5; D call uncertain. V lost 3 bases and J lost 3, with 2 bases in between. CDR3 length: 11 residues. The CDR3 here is CASSFEETQYF. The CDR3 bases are TGTGCCAGCAGTTTTGAAGAGACCCAGTACTTC.

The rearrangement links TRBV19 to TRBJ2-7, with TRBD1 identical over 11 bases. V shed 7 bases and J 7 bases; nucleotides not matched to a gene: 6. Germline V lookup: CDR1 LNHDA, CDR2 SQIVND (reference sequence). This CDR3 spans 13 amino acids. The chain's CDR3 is CASIGQGAGEQYF. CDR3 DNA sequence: TGTGCCAGTATAGGACAGGGGGCGGGAGAGCAGTACTTC. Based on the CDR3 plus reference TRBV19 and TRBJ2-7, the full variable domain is DGGITQSPKYLFRKEGQNVTLSCEQNLNHDAMYWYRQDPGQGLRLIYYSQIVNDFQKGDIAEGYSVSREKKESFPLTVTSAQKNPTAFYLCASIGQGAGEQYFGPGTRLTVT.

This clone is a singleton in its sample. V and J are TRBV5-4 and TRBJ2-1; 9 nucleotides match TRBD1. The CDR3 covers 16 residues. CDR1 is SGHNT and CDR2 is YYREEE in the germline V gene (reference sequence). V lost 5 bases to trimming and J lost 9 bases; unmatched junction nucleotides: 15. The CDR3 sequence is CASRLRGQGVSSEQFF. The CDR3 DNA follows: TGTGCCAGCAGATTGAGGGGACAGGGAGTTTCAAGTGAGCAGTTCTTC.

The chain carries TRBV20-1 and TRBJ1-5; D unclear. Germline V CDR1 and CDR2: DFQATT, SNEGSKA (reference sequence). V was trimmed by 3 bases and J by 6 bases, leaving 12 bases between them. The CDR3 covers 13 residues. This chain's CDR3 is CSASPGVSQPQHF. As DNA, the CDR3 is TGCAGTGCTAGTCCCGGGGTAAGTCAGCCCCAGCATTTT.

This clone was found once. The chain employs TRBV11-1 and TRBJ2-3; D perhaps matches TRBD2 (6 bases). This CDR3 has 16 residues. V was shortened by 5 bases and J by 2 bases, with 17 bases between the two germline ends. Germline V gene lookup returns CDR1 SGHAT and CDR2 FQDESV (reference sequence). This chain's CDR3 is CASSRTRTGVTDTQYF. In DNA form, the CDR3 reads TGTGCCAGCAGCCGCACTAGGACGGGGGTCACAGATACGCAGTATTTT.

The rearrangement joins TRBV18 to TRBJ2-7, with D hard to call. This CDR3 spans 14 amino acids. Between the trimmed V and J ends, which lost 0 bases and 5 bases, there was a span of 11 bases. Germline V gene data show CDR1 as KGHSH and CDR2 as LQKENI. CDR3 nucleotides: TGTGCCAGCTCACCACCCCCAGGAAGGGACGAGCAGTACTTC. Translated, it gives CASSPPPGRDEQYF.

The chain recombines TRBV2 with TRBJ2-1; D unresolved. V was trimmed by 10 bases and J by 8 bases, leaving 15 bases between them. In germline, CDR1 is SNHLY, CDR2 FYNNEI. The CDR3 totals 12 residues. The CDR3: CANSRDIDEQFF. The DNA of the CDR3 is TGTGCCAACTCAAGAGATATCGATGAGCAGTTCTTC. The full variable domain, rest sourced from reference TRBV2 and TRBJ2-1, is EPEVTQTPSHQVTQMGQEVILRCVPISNHLYFYWYRQILGQKVEFLVSFYNNEISEKSEIFDDQFSVERPDGSNFTLKIRSTKLEDSAMYFCANSRDIDEQFFGPGTRLTVL.

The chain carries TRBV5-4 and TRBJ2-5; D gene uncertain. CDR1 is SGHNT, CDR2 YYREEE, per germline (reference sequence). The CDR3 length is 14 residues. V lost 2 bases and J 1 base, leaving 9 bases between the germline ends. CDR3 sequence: CASSLRMVQETQYF. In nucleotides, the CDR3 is TGTGCCAGCAGCTTAAGGATGGTCCAAGAGACCCAGTACTTC.

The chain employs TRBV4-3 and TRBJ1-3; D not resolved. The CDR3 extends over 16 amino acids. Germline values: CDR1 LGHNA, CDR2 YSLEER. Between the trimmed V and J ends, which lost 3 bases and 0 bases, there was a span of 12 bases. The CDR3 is CASSQVPLSSGNTIYF. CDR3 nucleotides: TGCGCCAGCAGCCAGGTCCCCCTAAGCTCTGGAAACACCATATATTTT.

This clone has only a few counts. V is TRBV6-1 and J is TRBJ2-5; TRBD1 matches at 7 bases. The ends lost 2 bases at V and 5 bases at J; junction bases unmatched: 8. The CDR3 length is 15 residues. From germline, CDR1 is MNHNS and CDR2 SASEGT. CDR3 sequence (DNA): TGTGCCAGCAGTGAACAGAACAGGGGAGAGGAGACCCAGTACTTC. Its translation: CASSEQNRGEETQYF.

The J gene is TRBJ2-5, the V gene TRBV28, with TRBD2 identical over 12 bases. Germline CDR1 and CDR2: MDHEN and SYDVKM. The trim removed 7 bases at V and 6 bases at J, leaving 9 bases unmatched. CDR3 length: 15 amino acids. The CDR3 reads CASTDPSGRVKTQYF. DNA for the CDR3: TGTGCCAGCACTGACCCTAGCGGGAGGGTGAAGACCCAGTACTTC.

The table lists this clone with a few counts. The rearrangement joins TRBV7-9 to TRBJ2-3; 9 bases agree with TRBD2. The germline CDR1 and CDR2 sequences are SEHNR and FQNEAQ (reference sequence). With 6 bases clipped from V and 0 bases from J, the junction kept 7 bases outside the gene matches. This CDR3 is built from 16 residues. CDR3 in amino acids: CASRAPSGASTDTQYF. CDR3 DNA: TGTGCCAGCAGGGCCCCTAGCGGGGCTAGCACAGATACGCAGTATTTT.

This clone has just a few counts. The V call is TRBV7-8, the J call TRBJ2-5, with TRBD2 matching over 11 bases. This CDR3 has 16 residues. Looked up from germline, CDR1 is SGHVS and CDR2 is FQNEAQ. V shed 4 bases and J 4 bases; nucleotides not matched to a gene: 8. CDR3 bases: TGTGCCAGCAGCTCCAAACTAGCGGGAGATTTAGAGACCCAGTACTTC. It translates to CASSSKLAGDLETQYF.

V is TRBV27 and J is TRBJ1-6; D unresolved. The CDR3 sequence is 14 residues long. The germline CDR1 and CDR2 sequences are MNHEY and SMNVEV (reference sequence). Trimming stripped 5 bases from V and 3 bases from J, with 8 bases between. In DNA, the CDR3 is TGTGCCAGCAGTGTTGGACTCTATAATTCACCCCTCCACTTT. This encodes CASSVGLYNSPLHF.

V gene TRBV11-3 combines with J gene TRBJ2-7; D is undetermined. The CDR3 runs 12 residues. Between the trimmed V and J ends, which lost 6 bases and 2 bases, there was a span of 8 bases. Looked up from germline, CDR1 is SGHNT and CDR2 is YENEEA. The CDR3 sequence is CASSSDPYEQYF. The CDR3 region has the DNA TGTGCCAGCAGTTCGGACCCCTACGAGCAGTACTTC.

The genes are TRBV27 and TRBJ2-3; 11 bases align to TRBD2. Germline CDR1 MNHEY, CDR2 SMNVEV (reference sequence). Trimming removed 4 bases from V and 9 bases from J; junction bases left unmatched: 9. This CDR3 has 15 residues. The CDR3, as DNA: TGTGCCAGCAGTTCAACTAGCGGGAGCGGAGGCACGCAGTATTTT. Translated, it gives CASSSTSGSGGTQYF.

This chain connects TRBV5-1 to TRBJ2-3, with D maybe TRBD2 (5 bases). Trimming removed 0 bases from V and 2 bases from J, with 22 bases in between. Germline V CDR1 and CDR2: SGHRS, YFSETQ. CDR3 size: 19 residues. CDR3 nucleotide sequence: TGCGCCAGCAGCTTGGAGTCGGGTGGGAGAGTCCTCTTCACAGATACGCAGTATTTT. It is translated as CASSLESGGRVLFTDTQYF.

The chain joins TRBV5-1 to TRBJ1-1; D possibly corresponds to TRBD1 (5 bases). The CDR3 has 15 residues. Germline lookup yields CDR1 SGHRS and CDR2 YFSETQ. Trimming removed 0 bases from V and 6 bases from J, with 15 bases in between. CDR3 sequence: CASSLDLGTPAEAFF. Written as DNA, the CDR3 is TGCGCCAGCAGCTTGGATTTGGGGACCCCAGCTGAAGCTTTCTTT.

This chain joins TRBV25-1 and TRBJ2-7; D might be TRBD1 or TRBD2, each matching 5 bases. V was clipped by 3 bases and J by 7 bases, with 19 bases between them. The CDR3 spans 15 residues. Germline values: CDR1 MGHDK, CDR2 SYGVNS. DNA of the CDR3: TGTGCCAGCAGTGACTGGGACCTTTCCTCCGGGGAGCAGTACTTC. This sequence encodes CASSDWDLSSGEQYF.

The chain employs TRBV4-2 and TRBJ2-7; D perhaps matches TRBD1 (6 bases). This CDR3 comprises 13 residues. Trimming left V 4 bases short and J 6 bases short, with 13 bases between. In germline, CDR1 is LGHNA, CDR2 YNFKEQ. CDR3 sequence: CASSLRTDSEQYF. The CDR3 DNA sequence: TGTGCCAGCAGCCTCCGGACAGACTCCGAGCAGTACTTC.